The following is a T cell receptor (beta chain) sequence with its context. Its antigen is not identified. The sample belongs to a study of OX40 agonist ivuxolimab in advanced cancers. Study background: At around 81% male, the cohort had a mean age of 60 years, ranging from 23 to 79. General study findings and limits: At doses 0.1 to 3.0 mg/kg, CD4+ and CD8+ clones expanded. CD8+ T cells were the subset that, on average, had more expanded clones than CD4+.

V lost 2 bases and J lost 5, with 9 bases in between. This CDR3 contains 13 residues. Germline V gene lookup returns CDR1 SGHVS and CDR2 FQNEAQ. Here immunoSEQ multiplex PCR was the method, and the copy in TCRdb shows in-frame clones only, minus some. The repertoire holds over 15,000 clones, with 70% to 80% as singletons. Patients were ruled out by autoimmune disease history or systemic immunosuppression. This chain uses TRBV7-8 with TRBJ1-1; D perhaps matches TRBD1 (5 bases). The source of this sequence is an adult with an advanced solid tumor such as melanoma, head and neck, liver or kidney cancer. The material sequenced was CD4+ or CD8+ T cells sorted from blood, taken in a trial of the OX40 agonist ivuxolimab. For the CDR3, the DNA is TGTGCCAGCAGCTTATGGGGGATTACTGAAGCTTTCTTT. Translating gives CASSLWGITEAFF.